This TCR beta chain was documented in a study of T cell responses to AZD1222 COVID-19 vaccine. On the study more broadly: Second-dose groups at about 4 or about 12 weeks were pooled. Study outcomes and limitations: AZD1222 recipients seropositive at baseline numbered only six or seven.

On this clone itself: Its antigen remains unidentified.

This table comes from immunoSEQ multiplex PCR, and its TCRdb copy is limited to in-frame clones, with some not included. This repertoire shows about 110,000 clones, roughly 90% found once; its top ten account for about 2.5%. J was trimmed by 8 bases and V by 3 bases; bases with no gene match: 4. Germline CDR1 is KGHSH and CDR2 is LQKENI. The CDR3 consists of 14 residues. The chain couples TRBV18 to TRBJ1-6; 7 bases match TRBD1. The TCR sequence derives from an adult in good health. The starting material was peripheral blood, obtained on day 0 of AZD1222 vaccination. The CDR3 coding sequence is TGTGCCAGCTCACCGACAGGGTCGGATTCACCCCTCCACTTT. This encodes CASSPTGSDSPLHF.